One and the same sample provided the 30 T cell receptor beta chains below, sequenced in a study of T cells after yellow fever vaccination. TCRdb re-called the 5' RACE reads with MiXCR, one entry per CDR3 protein. The sample contains 95,000 to 150,000 distinct CDR3 sequences, roughly 15% of which appear only once. The specimen comprised CD8+ T cells sorted from PBMCs, sampled 5 days after the yellow fever booster vaccination. These receptors were taken from a young man who received the YFV17D yellow fever vaccine.

This clonotype was seen a few times. The rearrangement uses TRBV29-1 and TRBJ1-1; D gene ambiguous. The V and J ends lost 0 bases and 0 bases respectively, with 11 bases between them. CDR3 length: 15 residues. Germline assignment: CDR1 SQVTM and CDR2 ANQGSEA. In DNA form, the CDR3 reads TGCAGCGTTGAAGATCATAGGCAGCTGAACACTGAAGCTTTCTTT. Protein sequence: CSVEDHRQLNTEAFF.

There are many counts of this clonotype. V and J are TRBV15 and TRBJ1-4, with 7 bases fitting TRBD1. The CDR3 runs 17 residues. Germline assignment: CDR1 LNHNV and CDR2 YYDKDF (reference sequence). The trim removed 7 bases at V and 3 bases at J, leaving 14 bases unmatched. DNA for the CDR3: TGTGCCACCAAAGATAACAGGGGTCTCGAAGCTAATGAAAAACTGTTTTTT. Amino acid sequence: CATKDNRGLEANEKLFF.

This clonotype was detected only a few times. This chain connects TRBV15 to TRBJ2-3; 10 bases align to TRBD2. With V trimmed by 3 bases and J by 5 bases, 5 bases remained unmatched. Germline loops: CDR1 LNHNV, CDR2 YYDKDF (reference sequence). The CDR3 totals 15 residues. CDR3 bases: TGTGCCACCAGCAGGAGCGGGGGGGATCAAGATACGCAGTATTTT. Translation gives CATSRSGGDQDTQYF. Full variable domain (rest looked up from reference TRBV15 and TRBJ2-3): DAMVIQNPRYQVTQFGKPVTLSCSQTLNHNVMYWYQQKSSQAPKLLFHYYDKDFNNEADTPDNFQSRRPNTSFCFLDIRSPGLGDTAMYLCATSRSGGDQDTQYFGPGTRLTVL.

The sample holds many counts of this clonotype. This sequence joins TRBV29-1 and TRBJ2-1, with a tentative D call TRBD2 (5 bases). The CDR3 runs to 14 residues. Per germline, CDR1 SQVTM and CDR2 ANQGSEA. Deletions cut 4 bases from V and 7 bases from J, with 17 bases between. CDR3 nucleotide sequence: TGCAGCGTTGTTCTCCTCCTCCGGGGTAATGAGCAGTTCTTC. This encodes CSVVLLLRGNEQFF.

The chain links TRBV4-3 to TRBJ2-2; 8 positions agree with TRBD2. This CDR3 comprises 16 residues. V trimming: 0 bases; J trimming: 3 bases; junction bases outside the gene matches: 3. Germline V gene data show CDR1 as LGHNA and CDR2 as YSLEER. The CDR3 DNA reads TGCGCCAGCAGCCAAGACCTAGCGGGTTACACCGGGGAGCTGTTTTTT. Translating gives CASSQDLAGYTGELFF.

The chain links TRBV29-1 to TRBJ2-3; no clear D gene. V lost 0 bases to trimming and J lost 4 bases, with 8 bases between them. CDR1 is SQVTM and CDR2 is ANQGSEA in the germline V gene. This CDR3 region has 13 residues. The CDR3 coding sequence is TGCAGCGTTGAAGAGGGATACCCAGATACGCAGTATTTT. Protein: CSVEEGYPDTQYF.

The V call is TRBV18, the J call TRBJ2-7; no clear D gene. The germline CDR1 and CDR2 sequences are KGHSH and LQKENI. Trimming left V 5 bases short and J 3 bases short, with 8 bases between. CDR3 size: 12 residues. CDR3 in DNA: TGTGCCAGCTCAGGACCGAACTACGAGCAGTACTTC. Its translation is CASSGPNYEQYF. The full variable domain, completed using reference TRBV18 and TRBJ2-7, is NAGVMQNPRHLVRRRGQEARLRCSPMKGHSHVYWYRQLPEEGLKFMVYLQKENIIDESGMPKERFSAEFPKEGPSILRIQQVVRGDSAAYFCASSGPNYEQYFGPGTRLTVT.

The sample holds a few counts of this clonotype. This rearrangement joins TRBV20-1 to TRBJ2-7, with TRBD2 identical over 9 bases. The CDR3 totals 14 residues. Trimming at V came to 6 bases and at J to 2 bases, leaving 8 bases not matched to a gene. CDR1 is DFQATT and CDR2 is SNEGSKA in the germline V gene (reference sequence). The CDR3 is CSAISGGQPYEQYV. The CDR3 coding sequence is TGCAGTGCGATTAGCGGGGGCCAACCCTACGAGCAGTACGTC.

The rearrangement uses TRBV11-2 and TRBJ2-5, with D perhaps TRBD1 (6 bases). Trimming removed 5 bases from V and 5 bases from J, with 18 bases in between. Per germline, CDR1 SGHAT and CDR2 FQNNGV. The CDR3 totals 15 residues. The CDR3 region has the DNA TGTGCCAGCAGCATAATAATACAGGGATCGGAGACCCAGTACTTC. This sequence encodes CASSIIIQGSETQYF.

This clonotype was seen a few times. This chain uses TRBV6-5 with TRBJ2-5, with D tentatively TRBD2 (5 bases). Germline V CDR1 and CDR2: MNHEY, SVGAGI. V was trimmed by 7 bases and J by 2 bases, leaving 17 bases between them. This CDR3 comprises 15 residues. The CDR3 DNA is TGTGCCAGCACCGGGCTGGGCGGACTTCAAGAGACCCAGTACTTC. This gives the protein CASTGLGGLQETQYF.

V gene TRBV23-1 combines with J gene TRBJ2-6; D remains ambiguous. TRBV23-1 is given ORF status, its function remaining uncertain. The V and J ends lost 4 bases and 4 bases respectively, with 14 bases between them. The CDR3 runs 16 residues. The CDR3 sequence is CASSRAWFHGANVLTF. CDR3 bases: TGCGCCAGCAGTCGAGCCTGGTTTCACGGGGCCAACGTCCTGACTTTC.

A few counts support this clonotype. The CDR3 spells CASSPDGGETQYF. DNA for the CDR3: TGTGCCAGCAGCCCGGACGGAGGGGAGACCCAGTACTTC. The chain uses TRBV7-3 and TRBJ2-5, with a weak D call TRBD2 (6 bases). Per the germline V gene, CDR1 is SGHTA and CDR2 is FQGTGA. CDR3 length: 13 residues. Trimming took off 5 bases at V and 5 bases at J, with 12 bases between the two ends.

J is TRBJ2-3 and V is TRBV6-4; the D is unclear. V lost 0 bases and J 7 bases, leaving 8 bases between the germline ends. Germline lookup yields CDR1 MRHNA and CDR2 SNTAGT. CDR3 length: 13 residues. For the CDR3, the DNA is TGTGCCAGCAGTGACTCTAATGCACATACGCAGTATTTT. This gives the protein CASSDSNAHTQYF.

This clonotype was detected a few times. The V call is TRBV18, the J call TRBJ2-3; no clear D gene. The CDR3 is 14 residues long. Trimming left V 4 bases short and J 2 bases short, with 10 bases between. CDR1 is KGHSH and CDR2 is LQKENI in the germline V gene. The CDR3 protein is CASSREVYTDTQYF. DNA of the CDR3: TGTGCCAGCTCACGAGAGGTGTACACAGATACGCAGTATTTT.

The chain has TRBV4-1 and TRBJ1-5; D is perhaps TRBD1 (5 bases). CDR3 length: 20 residues. Germline CDR1 reads MGHRA; CDR2 reads YSYEKL. Trimming removed 3 bases from V and 7 bases from J, with 31 bases in between. CDR3 nucleotides: TGCGCCAGCAGCCACCCCCCGGGGCTCCGCGACTACAAAGGAGACCAGCCCCAGCATTTT. Amino acid sequence: CASSHPPGLRDYKGDQPQHF.

This clonotype was counted a few times. This chain joins TRBV6-6 and TRBJ1-4; tentatively, D is TRBD1 (5 bases). The CDR3 has 17 amino acids. Between the trimmed V and J ends, which lost 7 bases and 7 bases, there was a span of 25 bases. From germline, CDR1 is MNHNY and CDR2 SVGAGI (reference sequence). Written as DNA, the CDR3 is TGTGCCAGCACCCCCTTTATACAGGAACCGATAAGTGAAAAACTGTTTTTT. Its translation: CASTPFIQEPISEKLFF.

This clonotype has just a few counts. The chain carries TRBV15 and TRBJ1-5; possibly TRBD1 for D (5 bases). Germline assignment: CDR1 LNHNV and CDR2 YYDKDF (reference sequence). The V end lost 0 bases, the J end lost 6 bases, and 9 bases lay between the germline ends. CDR3 length: 14 amino acids. The CDR3 nucleotides are TGTGCCACCAGCAGAGAGGGGGACGGTCAGCCCCAGCATTTT. Protein product: CATSREGDGQPQHF.

This clonotype was picked up many times. Here the CDR3 reads CASGRSDTQYF. The CDR3 DNA follows: TGTGCCAGTGGGAGGTCAGATACGCAGTATTTT. The rearrangement joins TRBV25-1 to TRBJ2-3; possible D gene TRBD2, 6 bases. The CDR3 is 11 residues long. The germline V gene has CDR1 MGHDK and CDR2 SYGVNS. With 9 bases removed from V and 4 bases from J, the gap between germline ends came to 8 bases.

Worth noting for this clonotype: A read error may be the cause here, since a much bigger clone is one base away. This chain links TRBV11-1 with TRBJ2-1, with TRBD2 matching 12 bases. V shed 5 bases, J shed 8 bases, and the junction held 7 bases outside the gene matches. The length of the CDR3 is 15 residues. Germline CDR1 reads SGHAT; CDR2 reads FQDESV (reference sequence). CDR3 amino acids: CASSDSSGGVDEQFF. CDR3 nucleotide sequence: TGTGCCAGCAGCGACTCTAGCGGGGGGGTCGATGAGCAGTTCTTC.

The chain couples TRBV4-2 to TRBJ1-1; 7 bases align to TRBD1. V shed 2 bases and J 6 bases; nucleotides not matched to a gene: 6. The CDR3 totals 14 residues. Germline CDR1 reads LGHNA; CDR2 reads YNFKEQ. The CDR3 region is CASSQPGGIPEAFF. The CDR3 nucleotides read TGTGCCAGCAGCCAACCAGGGGGGATCCCTGAAGCTTTCTTT.

This clonotype was recorded only once. The chain is built from TRBV28 and TRBJ2-3; D is ambiguous. CDR1 is MDHEN, CDR2 SYDVKM, per germline. The V gene lost 6 bases and the J gene lost 4 bases, with 11 bases spanning the gap. This CDR3 contains 13 residues. The CDR3 reads CASSGRNADTQYF. The CDR3 bases are TGTGCCAGCAGCGGTCGGAACGCAGATACGCAGTATTTT.

A few counts support this clonotype. V and J are TRBV7-9 and TRBJ2-3, with D possibly matching TRBD1 (6 bases). The CDR3 is 15 amino acids. V was clipped by 5 bases and J by 3 bases, with 15 bases between them. Looked up from germline, CDR1 is SEHNR and CDR2 is FQNEAQ (reference sequence). CDR3 region: CASSVWNRVTDTQYF. CDR3 coding DNA: TGTGCCAGCAGCGTATGGAACAGGGTTACAGATACGCAGTATTTT.

In this sample, this clonotype turned up many times. This sequence joins TRBV20-1 and TRBJ1-1, with a possible D match to TRBD1 (5 bases). There are 15 residues in the CDR3. Trimming took 0 bases from V and 3 from J, leaving 14 bases between them. In germline, CDR1 is DFQATT, CDR2 SNEGSKA (reference sequence). As DNA, the CDR3 is TGCAGTGCTAGAGATTGGAAGGGGTCGTACACTGAAGCTTTCTTT. This codes for CSARDWKGSYTEAFF.

The rearrangement links TRBV7-8 to TRBJ2-1; 8 positions agree with TRBD2. V was pared by 5 bases and J by 0 bases, with 3 bases of the junction left unmatched. The germline V gene has CDR1 SGHVS and CDR2 FQNEAQ. The length of the CDR3 is 15 residues. In DNA, the CDR3 is TGTGCCAGCAGCCGTACTAGCGGCTCCTACAATGAGCAGTTCTTC. Its translation: CASSRTSGSYNEQFF.

V is TRBV4-2 and J is TRBJ2-3, with 7 bases matching TRBD2. CDR3 length equals 16 residues. V was clipped by 0 bases and J by 4 bases; unmatched bases: 7. The germline CDR1 and CDR2 sequences are LGHNA and YNFKEQ. CDR3 in DNA: TGTGCCAGCAGCCAAGAGGGGAGGGGAAGAGCAGATACGCAGTATTTT. Amino acid sequence: CASSQEGRGRADTQYF.

This sequence joins TRBV5-1 and TRBJ2-1; D gene unclear. The V gene's germline CDR1 is SGHRS and CDR2 YFSETQ. This CDR3 contains 15 residues. Trimming took off 3 bases at V and 5 bases at J, with 15 bases between the two ends. The CDR3 region is CASSSPHRINNEQFF. The CDR3 region has the DNA TGCGCCAGCAGCTCACCTCACCGAATTAACAATGAGCAGTTCTTC.

In its sample, this clonotype was seen a few times. The gene calls are TRBV9 and TRBJ2-2; perhaps TRBD1 as D (5 bases). Germline V gives CDR1 SGDLS, CDR2 YYNGEE. CDR3 length equals 15 residues. The V end lost 0 bases, the J end lost 4 bases, and 10 bases lay between the germline ends. As DNA, the CDR3 is TGTGCCAGCAGCGTAGCAGGGTTTGGCACCGGGGAGCTGTTTTTT. This translates into CASSVAGFGTGELFF.

This clonotype has just one count. CDR3 coding DNA: TGCGCCAGCAGCCAAGATGGAATGGAGTACCAAGAGACCCAGTACTTC. This translates into CASSQDGMEYQETQYF. The chain employs TRBV4-1 and TRBJ2-5, with D unclear. Germline loops: CDR1 MGHRA, CDR2 YSYEKL. This CDR3 spans 16 amino acids. V lost 0 bases and J lost 0, with 11 bases in between.

This clonotype was counted only a few times. The rearrangement uses TRBV6-5 and TRBJ2-5, with TRBD2 identical over 7 bases. The germline CDR1 and CDR2 sequences are MNHEY and SVGAGI. V lost 5 bases, J lost 3 bases, and 9 bases stayed unmatched. There are 15 residues in the CDR3. CDR3 in amino acids: CASSPITSVEETQYF. The CDR3 nucleotides are TGTGCCAGCAGTCCTATCACTAGCGTAGAAGAGACCCAGTACTTC.

This clonotype turned up a few times. This chain connects TRBV4-3 to TRBJ1-2; possible D gene TRBD1, 5 bases. Germline assignment: CDR1 LGHNA and CDR2 YSLEER. The CDR3 consists of 14 residues. Deletions cut 5 bases from V and 9 bases from J, with 19 bases between. This chain's CDR3 is CASSNARGIKSYTF. For the CDR3, the DNA is TGCGCCAGCAGCAACGCACGGGGGATTAAGAGCTACACCTTC.